A selection of T cell receptor beta chains follows, all from one sample in a study of monozygotic twins with inflammatory bowel disease. TCRdb re-called the 5' RACE reads; one entry per CDR3 protein, DNA not given. Across more than 120,000 distinct CDR3 sequences, the top ten clones capture 2% to 3% of the sample. Sequencing was done on a sample of blood. These TCRs come from a human donor with ulcerative colitis or Crohn's disease, or a healthy co-twin of an affected twin (not recorded which). CDR3s include the opening cysteine and the closing phenylalanine or tryptophan.

v_gene,j_gene,CDR3aa
TRBV5-1,TRBJ2-7,CASSSGPTPSFEQYF
TRBV20-1,TRBJ1-1,CSAKWPVGNTEAFF
TRBV12-3/TRBV12-4,TRBJ1-1,CASSLVNTEAFF
TRBV18,TRBJ2-5,CASSPPTGGEETQYF
TRBV18,TRBJ2-3,CASSPSVGTSWATDTQYF
TRBV7-2,TRBJ1-6,CASSIPGQGGDSPLHF
TRBV5-1,TRBJ2-7,CASSLGVGTGTYEQYF
TRBV5-1,TRBJ1-1,CASSFEVLAEAFF
TRBV18,TRBJ2-2,CASSPRRMGDDTGELFF
TRBV27,TRBJ2-1,CASSFRGGYNEQFF
TRBV11-2,TRBJ1-6,CASSLDSGSYNSPLHF
TRBV24-1,TRBJ2-5,CATSDLVAGKETQYF
TRBV28,TRBJ1-5,CATVAGTSNQPQHF
TRBV5-6,TRBJ1-5,CASSFRGFGQPQHF
TRBV19,TRBJ1-5,CASSFQTYSNQPQHF
TRBV27,TRBJ2-7,CASSLGQVGGEQYF